This T cell receptor (beta chain) appears in the sequencing data of a study of blood T cell repertoires in COVID-19. Germline assignment: CDR1 LNHDA and CDR2 SQIVND (reference sequence). This CDR3 contains 14 residues. The V segment lost 5 bases and the J segment 6 bases; nucleotides outside the gene matches: 7. This clone was picked up one time. Source study methods: Scientists estimated how many nucleated cells there were by amplifying reference gene primers. Here immunoSEQ multiplex PCR was the method, and the copy in TCRdb shows in-frame clones only, minus some. V, J and clone size were drawn from that table, and D and trimming were deduced from the DNA. The table records approximately 98,000 clones, about 81% of them present only once.

Sequencing was done on a sample of peripheral blood. V gene TRBV19 combines with J gene TRBJ1-2; 9 positions match TRBD1. The receptor's source is a man older than 75 with acute or convalescent COVID-19. CDR3 amino acids: CASSAPDRGNGYTF. In DNA form, the CDR3 reads TGTGCCAGTAGTGCTCCGGACAGGGGAAATGGCTACACCTTC.